The 8 T cell receptor beta chains presented below share a single source sample, sequenced in a study of T cell responses to AZD1222 COVID-19 vaccine. Clones were sequenced by immunoSEQ multiplex PCR, and TCRdb holds only the in-frame ones, with some missing. The repertoire holds roughly 130,000 clones, roughly 90% seen once, with over 2.5% in the top ten. The sample here was peripheral blood, taken on day 0 of AZD1222 vaccination. These receptors originate from an adult in good health.

V and J are TRBV27 and TRBJ1-6, with 10 bases aligning to TRBD1. V gave up 3 bases and J gave up 10 bases; unmatched junction bases: 12. The length of the CDR3 is 17 residues. Looked up from germline, CDR1 is MNHEY and CDR2 is SMNVEV (reference sequence). Written as DNA, the CDR3 is TGTGCCAGCAGTTTTAAGAGTTGGGACAGGGGTAAATCACCCCTCCACTTT. Encoded protein: CASSFKSWDRGKSPLHF.

The rearrangement links TRBV4-2 to TRBJ2-1, with 10 bases fitting TRBD2. Per the germline V gene, CDR1 is LGHNA and CDR2 is YNFKEQ. This CDR3 contains 16 residues. The V and J ends lost 1 base and 3 bases, in that order; junction bases with no gene match: 3. Here the CDR3 reads CASSQAGTSDYNEQFF. CDR3 nucleotides: TGTGCCAGCAGCCAAGCCGGGACTAGCGACTACAATGAGCAGTTCTTC.

The chain carries TRBV3-1 (or the pseudogene TRBV3-2) and TRBJ2-5, with D tentatively TRBD2 (7 bases). Germline V CDR1 and CDR2: LGHDT, YNNKEL (reference sequence). V lost 1 base, J lost 5 bases, and 17 bases lay in between. This CDR3 is built from 16 residues. The CDR3 protein is CASSQGRDTGGETQYF. The DNA of the CDR3 is TGTGCCAGCAGCCAAGGACGGGACACCGGGGGGGAGACCCAGTACTTC.

The CDR3 bases are TGTGCCAGCAGCTTGGGTCCCGGGGAGCTGTTTTTT. It encodes CASSLGPGELFF. The chain couples TRBV5-6 to TRBJ2-2; D gene ambiguous. CDR3 length: 12 residues. V gave up 0 bases and J gave up 6 bases, with 3 bases separating them. Germline V lookup: CDR1 SGHDT, CDR2 YYEEEE.

The chain is built from TRBV10-1 and TRBJ1-1; 8 bases align to TRBD1. Germline values: CDR1 WNHNN, CDR2 SYGVQD (reference sequence). This CDR3 contains 13 residues. The V segment lost 8 bases and the J segment 0 bases; nucleotides outside the gene matches: 2. The CDR3 nucleotides read TGCGCCAGCCGGACAGGGTTGAACACTGAAGCTTTCTTT. It specifies CASRTGLNTEAFF.

The chain combines TRBV5-1 with TRBJ2-7, with D uncertain. The CDR3 loop spans 14 amino acids. CDR1 SGHRS and CDR2 YFSETQ come from the germline V gene. The ends were cut back, 4 bases at V and 3 bases at J, with 14 bases in the middle. DNA for the CDR3: TGCGCCAGCAGCCCCCTGGGTCCCATCTACGAGCAGTACTTC. The encoded protein is CASSPLGPIYEQYF.

The rearrangement joins TRBV3-1 (or the pseudogene TRBV3-2) to TRBJ2-1, with a possible D match to TRBD2 (5 bases). The CDR3 contains 15 residues. Germline V gene lookup returns CDR1 LGHDT and CDR2 YNNKEL (reference sequence). V gave up 3 bases and J gave up 1 base, with 10 bases separating them. The CDR3 region has the DNA TGTGCCAGCAGCCATCGAGCGGAATCCTACAATGAGCAGTTCTTC. It codes for CASSHRAESYNEQFF.

This clone was detected only once. This chain connects TRBV5-1 to TRBJ2-5; the D gene is possibly TRBD1 (6 bases). The CDR3 has 14 residues. V lost 4 bases and J lost 2, with 12 bases in between. Germline values: CDR1 SGHRS, CDR2 YFSETQ. CDR3 nucleotide sequence: TGCGCCAGCAGCCCGACGACAGGTCAAGAGACCCAGTACTTC. Its translation is CASSPTTGQETQYF.